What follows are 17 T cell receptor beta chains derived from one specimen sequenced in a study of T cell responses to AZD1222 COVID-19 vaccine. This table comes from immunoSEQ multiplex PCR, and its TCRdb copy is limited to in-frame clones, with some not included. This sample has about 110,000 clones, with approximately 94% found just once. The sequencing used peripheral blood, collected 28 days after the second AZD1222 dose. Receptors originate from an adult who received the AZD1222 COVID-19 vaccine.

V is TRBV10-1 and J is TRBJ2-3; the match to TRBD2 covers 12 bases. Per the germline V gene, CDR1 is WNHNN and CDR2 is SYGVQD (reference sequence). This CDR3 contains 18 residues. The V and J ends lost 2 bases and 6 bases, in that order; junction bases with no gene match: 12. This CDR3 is CASSERLAGGPIKDTQYF. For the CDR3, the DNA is TGCGCCAGCAGTGAGCGGCTAGCGGGAGGGCCTATTAAGGATACGCAGTATTTT.

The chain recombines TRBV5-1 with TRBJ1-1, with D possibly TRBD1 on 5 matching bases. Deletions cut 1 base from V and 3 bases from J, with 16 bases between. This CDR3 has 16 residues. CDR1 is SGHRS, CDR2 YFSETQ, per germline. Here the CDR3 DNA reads TGCGCCAGCAGCTTGTCTCCGGCGACAGTAGACACTGAAGCTTTCTTT. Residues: CASSLSPATVDTEAFF. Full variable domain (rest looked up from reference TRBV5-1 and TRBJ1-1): KAGVTQTPRYLIKTRGQQVTLSCSPISGHRSVSWYQQTPGQGLQFLFEYFSETQRNKGNFPGRFSGRQFSNSRSEMNVSTLELGDSALYLCASSLSPATVDTEAFFGQGTRLTVV.

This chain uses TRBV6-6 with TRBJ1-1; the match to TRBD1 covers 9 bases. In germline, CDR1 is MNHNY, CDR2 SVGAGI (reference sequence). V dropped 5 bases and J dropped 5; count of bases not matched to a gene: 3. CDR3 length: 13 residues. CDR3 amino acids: CASSLGQGTEAFF. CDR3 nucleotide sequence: TGTGCCAGCAGTCTGGGACAGGGAACTGAAGCTTTCTTT.

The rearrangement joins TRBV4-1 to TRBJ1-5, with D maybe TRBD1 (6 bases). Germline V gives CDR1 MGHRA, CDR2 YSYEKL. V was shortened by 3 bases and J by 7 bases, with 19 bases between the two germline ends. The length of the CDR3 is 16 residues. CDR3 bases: TGCGCCAGCAGCCAGATACTTACGGGGGCGGGGCAGCCCCAGCATTTT. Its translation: CASSQILTGAGQPQHF.

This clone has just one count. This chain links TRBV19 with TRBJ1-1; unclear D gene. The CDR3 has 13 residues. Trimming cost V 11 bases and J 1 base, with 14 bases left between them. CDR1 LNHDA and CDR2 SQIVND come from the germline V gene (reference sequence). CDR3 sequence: CASREGPNTEAFF. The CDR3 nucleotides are TGTGCCTCTAGGGAGGGCCCGAACACTGAAGCTTTCTTT.

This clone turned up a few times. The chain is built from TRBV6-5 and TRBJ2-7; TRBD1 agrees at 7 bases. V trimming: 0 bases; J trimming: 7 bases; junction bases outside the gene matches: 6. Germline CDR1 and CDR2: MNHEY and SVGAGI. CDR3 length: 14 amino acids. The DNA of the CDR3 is TGTGCCAGCAGTTACTCCCGGACAGGCGGAGAGCAGTACTTC. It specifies CASSYSRTGGEQYF.

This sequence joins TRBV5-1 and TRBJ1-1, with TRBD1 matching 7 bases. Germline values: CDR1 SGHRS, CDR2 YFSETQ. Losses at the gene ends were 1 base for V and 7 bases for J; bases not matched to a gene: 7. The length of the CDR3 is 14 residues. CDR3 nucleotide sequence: TGCGCCAGCAGCTTGCGAGGGGGCGAGATTGAAGCTTTCTTT. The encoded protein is CASSLRGGEIEAFF. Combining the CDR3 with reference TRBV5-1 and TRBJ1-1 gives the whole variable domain KAGVTQTPRYLIKTRGQQVTLSCSPISGHRSVSWYQQTPGQGLQFLFEYFSETQRNKGNFPGRFSGRQFSNSRSEMNVSTLELGDSALYLCASSLRGGEIEAFFGQGTRLTVV.

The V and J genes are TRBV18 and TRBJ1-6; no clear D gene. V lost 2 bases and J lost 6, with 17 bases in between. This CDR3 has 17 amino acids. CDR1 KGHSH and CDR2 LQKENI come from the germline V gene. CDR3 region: CASSPAPLGLGNSPLHF. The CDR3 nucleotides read TGTGCCAGCTCACCAGCTCCTCTCGGTTTGGGTAATTCACCCCTCCACTTT. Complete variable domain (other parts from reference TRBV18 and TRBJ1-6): NAGVMQNPRHLVRRRGQEARLRCSPMKGHSHVYWYRQLPEEGLKFMVYLQKENIIDESGMPKERFSAEFPKEGPSILRIQQVVRGDSAAYFCASSPAPLGLGNSPLHFGNGTRLTVT.

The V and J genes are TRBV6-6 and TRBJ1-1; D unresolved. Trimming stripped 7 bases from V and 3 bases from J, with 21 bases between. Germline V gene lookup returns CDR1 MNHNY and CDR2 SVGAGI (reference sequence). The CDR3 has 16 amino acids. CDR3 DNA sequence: TGTGCCAGCACCTTCCCGCGGGCCGCAGAGGACACTGAAGCTTTCTTT. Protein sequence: CASTFPRAAEDTEAFF.

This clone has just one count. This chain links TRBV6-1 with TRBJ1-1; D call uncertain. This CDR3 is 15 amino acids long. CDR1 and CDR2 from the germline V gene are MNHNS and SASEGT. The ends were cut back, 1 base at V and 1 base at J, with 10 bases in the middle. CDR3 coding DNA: TGTGCCAGCAGTGAAGACCGGACCCCGAACACTGAAGCTTTCTTT. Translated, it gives CASSEDRTPNTEAFF.

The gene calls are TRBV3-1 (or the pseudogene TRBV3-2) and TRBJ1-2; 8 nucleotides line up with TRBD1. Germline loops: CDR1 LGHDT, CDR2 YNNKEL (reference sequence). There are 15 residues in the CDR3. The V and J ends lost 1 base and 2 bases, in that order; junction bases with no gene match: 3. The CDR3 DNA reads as TGTGCCAGCAGCCAAGGGACAGGGCTGAACTATGGCTACACCTTC. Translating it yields CASSQGTGLNYGYTF.

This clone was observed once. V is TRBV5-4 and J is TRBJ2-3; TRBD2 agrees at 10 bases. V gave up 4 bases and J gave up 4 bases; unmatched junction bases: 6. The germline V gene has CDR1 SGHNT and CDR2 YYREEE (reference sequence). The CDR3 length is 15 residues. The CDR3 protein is CASSLSGGRADTQYF. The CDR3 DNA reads TGTGCCAGCAGCCTTAGCGGGGGGCGGGCAGATACGCAGTATTTT.

The CDR3 DNA reads as TGTGCCAGCAGCCTGTCCCATGGTGGCTCTGGAAACACCATATATTTT. Amino acid sequence: CASSLSHGGSGNTIYF. The chain links TRBV3-1 (or the pseudogene TRBV3-2) to TRBJ1-3, with D unresolved. This CDR3 is 16 amino acids long. V was cut by 4 bases and J by 0 bases, with 13 bases left in between. Germline values: CDR1 LGHDT, CDR2 YNNKEL (reference sequence).

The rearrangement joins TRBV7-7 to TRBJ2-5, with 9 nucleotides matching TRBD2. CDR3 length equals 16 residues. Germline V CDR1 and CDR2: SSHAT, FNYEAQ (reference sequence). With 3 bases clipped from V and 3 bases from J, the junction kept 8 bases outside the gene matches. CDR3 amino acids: CASSFGLAGTKETQYF. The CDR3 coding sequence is TGTGCCAGCAGCTTTGGGCTAGCGGGAACTAAAGAGACCCAGTACTTC.

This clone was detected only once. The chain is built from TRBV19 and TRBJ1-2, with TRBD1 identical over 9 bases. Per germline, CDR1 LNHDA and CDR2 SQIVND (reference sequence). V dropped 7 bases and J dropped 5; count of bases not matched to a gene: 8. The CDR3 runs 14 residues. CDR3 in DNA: TGTGCCAGTACCCGGACAGGGGATAGGTATGGCTACACCTTC. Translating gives CASTRTGDRYGYTF.

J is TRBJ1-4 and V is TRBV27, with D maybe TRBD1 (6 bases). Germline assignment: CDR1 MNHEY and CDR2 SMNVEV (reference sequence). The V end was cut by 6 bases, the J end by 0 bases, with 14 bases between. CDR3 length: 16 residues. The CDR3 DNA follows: TGTGCCAGCAGCCTCCGGGACACCTCAACTAATGAAAAACTGTTTTTT. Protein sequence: CASSLRDTSTNEKLFF.

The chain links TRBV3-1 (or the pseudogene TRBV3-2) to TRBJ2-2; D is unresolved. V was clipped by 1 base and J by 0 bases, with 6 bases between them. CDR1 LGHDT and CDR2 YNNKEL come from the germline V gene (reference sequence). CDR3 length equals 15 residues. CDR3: CASSQVTSNTGELFF. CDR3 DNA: TGTGCCAGCAGCCAAGTGACTTCGAACACCGGGGAGCTGTTTTTT.